The 5 T cell receptor beta chains presented below share a single source sample, sequenced in a study of blood T cell repertoires in COVID-19. Method: immunoSEQ multiplex PCR; TCRdb's copy keeps in-frame clones and lacks some. The sample consists of a few hundred thousand clones, just under 90% of them appearing once. The sample taken for sequencing was peripheral blood. All receptors come from a man aged 55 to 69 who had recovered from COVID-19.

This clone was detected ten times or more. This rearrangement joins TRBV30 to TRBJ2-1, with TRBD2 matching over 8 bases. The J segment lost 0 bases and the V segment lost 8 bases, leaving 9 bases of the junction unmatched. Germline loops: CDR1 GTSNPN, CDR2 SVGIG (reference sequence). This CDR3 region has 15 residues. CDR3 in DNA: TGTGCCGGCCAGCACGGGACTAGCTCCTACAATGAGCAGTTCTTC. Protein sequence: CAGQHGTSSYNEQFF. Together with reference TRBV30 and TRBJ2-1, the CDR3 gives the full variable domain: SQTIHQWPATLVQPVGSPLSLECTVEGTSNPNLYWYRQAAGRGLQLLFYSVGIGQISSEVPQNLSASRPQDRQFILSSKKLLLSDSGFYLCAGQHGTSSYNEQFFGPGTRLTVL.

The rearrangement uses TRBV12-2 and TRBJ1-1. TRBV12-2 is assigned pseudogene status. The CDR3 loop spans 15 amino acids. The CDR3 protein is CASPGTTRERTEAFF. The CDR3 DNA is TGTGCAAGTCCCGGTACGACGCGCGAGAGGACTGAAGCTTTCTTT.

The J gene is TRBJ1-1, the V gene TRBV24-1; weak D call: TRBD1 (5 bases). Germline CDR1 KGHDR, CDR2 SFDVKD. This CDR3 is built from 15 residues. Trimming took off 5 bases at V and 1 base at J, with 13 bases between the two ends. CDR3 protein: CATSGSLGENTEAFF. The CDR3 bases are TGTGCCACCAGTGGTTCCTTAGGGGAGAACACTGAAGCTTTCTTT.

The chain carries TRBV5-1 and TRBJ2-5; 7 positions match TRBD1. This CDR3 contains 14 residues. The V gene's germline CDR1 is SGHRS and CDR2 YFSETQ. V dropped 6 bases and J dropped 2; count of bases not matched to a gene: 7. This chain's CDR3 is CASTRQGEQETQYF. The DNA for the CDR3 is TGCGCCAGCACTCGACAGGGCGAACAAGAGACCCAGTACTTC.

The CDR3 region has the DNA TGTGCCAGCAGCGGACTGGACGAGCAGTACTTC. Its translation is CASSGLDEQYF. The chain carries TRBV6-5 and TRBJ2-7; perhaps TRBD2 as D (5 bases). This CDR3 is 11 amino acids long. The V gene lost 6 bases and the J gene lost 5 bases, with 8 bases spanning the gap. CDR1 MNHEY and CDR2 SVGAGI come from the germline V gene.